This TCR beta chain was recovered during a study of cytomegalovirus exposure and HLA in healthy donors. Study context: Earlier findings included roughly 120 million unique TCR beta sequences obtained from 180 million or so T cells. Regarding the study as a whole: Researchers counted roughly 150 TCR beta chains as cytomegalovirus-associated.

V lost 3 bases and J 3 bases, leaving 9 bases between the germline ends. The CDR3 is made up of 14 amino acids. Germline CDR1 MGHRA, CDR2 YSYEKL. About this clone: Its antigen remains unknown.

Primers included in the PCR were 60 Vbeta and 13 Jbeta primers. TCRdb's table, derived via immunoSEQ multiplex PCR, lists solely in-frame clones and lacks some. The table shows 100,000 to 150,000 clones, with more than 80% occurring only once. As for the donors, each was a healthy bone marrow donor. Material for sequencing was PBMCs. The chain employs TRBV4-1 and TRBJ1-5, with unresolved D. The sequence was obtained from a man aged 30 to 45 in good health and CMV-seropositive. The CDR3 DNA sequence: TGCGCCAGCAGCCAGACCGGGGTCAATCAGCCCCAGCATTTT. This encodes CASSQTGVNQPQHF.